The 27 T cell receptor beta chains presented below share a single source sample, sequenced in a study of blood T cell repertoires in COVID-19. Sequencing was performed with immunoSEQ multiplex PCR; in TCRdb, only in-frame clones are kept and a portion is missing. This table has roughly 200,000 clones, 65% to 85% appearing once. Input material: peripheral blood. Every receptor here comes from a woman of 80 years or more with acute or convalescent COVID-19.

The chain links TRBV5-1 to TRBJ1-1; no clear D. V shed 1 base and J shed 1 base, with 11 bases lying between them. The CDR3 covers 15 residues. Germline CDR1 and CDR2: SGHRS and YFSETQ. This CDR3 is CASSLLTSGNTEAFF. In nucleotides, the CDR3 is TGCGCCAGCAGCTTGTTAACCTCGGGGAACACTGAAGCTTTCTTT. The full variable domain, with the rest looked up from reference TRBV5-1 and TRBJ1-1, is KAGVTQTPRYLIKTRGQQVTLSCSPISGHRSVSWYQQTPGQGLQFLFEYFSETQRNKGNFPGRFSGRQFSNSRSEMNVSTLELGDSALYLCASSLLTSGNTEAFFGQGTRLTVV.

The rearrangement links TRBV25-1 to TRBJ1-2, with D perhaps TRBD1 (6 bases). Trimming took off 10 bases at V and 3 bases at J, with 15 bases between the two ends. Germline V lookup: CDR1 MGHDK, CDR2 SYGVNS. The length of the CDR3 is 13 residues. CDR3 region: CATRTASDYGYTF. The DNA for the CDR3 is TGTGCCACCAGGACAGCTTCTGACTATGGCTACACCTTC.

The chain links TRBV28 to TRBJ1-3; 8 bases line up with TRBD1. The junction had 3 bases not matched to a gene; V was cut back by 1 base and J by 4 bases. The CDR3 totals 15 residues. The germline CDR1 and CDR2 sequences are MDHEN and SYDVKM. CDR3 in DNA: TGTGCCAGCAGTTTATCGGGGGACAGGGGAAACACCATATATTTT. This translates into CASSLSGDRGNTIYF.

This chain joins TRBV5-4 and TRBJ2-5; 8 bases line up with TRBD2. There are 15 residues in the CDR3. V trimming: 2 bases; J trimming: 3 bases; junction bases outside the gene matches: 6. Germline V gives CDR1 SGHNT, CDR2 YYREEE (reference sequence). Written as DNA, the CDR3 is TGTGCCAGCAGCTTCCGAGCGGGGGAGAAAGAGACCCAGTACTTC. It codes for CASSFRAGEKETQYF. Combining the CDR3 with reference TRBV5-4 and TRBJ2-5 gives the whole variable domain ETGVTQSPTHLIKTRGQQVTLRCSSQSGHNTVSWYQQALGQGPQFIFQYYREEENGRGNFPPRFSGLQFPNYSSELNVNALELDDSALYLCASSFRAGEKETQYFGPGTRLLVL.

This rearrangement joins TRBV29-1 to TRBJ2-1; tentative D call: TRBD2 (7 bases). The CDR3 sequence is 15 residues long. V was clipped by 6 bases and J by 4 bases, with 19 bases between them. Germline CDR1 and CDR2: SQVTM and ANQGSEA. The CDR3: CSVTGGQGSYNEQFF. The CDR3 region has the DNA TGCAGCGTCACGGGGGGCCAGGGCTCATACAATGAGCAGTTCTTC.

This clone was counted ten times or more. This chain uses TRBV5-5 with TRBJ2-1, with 9 positions matching TRBD2. V was pared by 4 bases and J by 6 bases, with 2 bases of the junction left unmatched. The CDR3 spans 13 residues. Germline values: CDR1 SGHKS, CDR2 YYEKEE (reference sequence). Here the CDR3 reads CASSKLAGNEQFF. CDR3 nucleotides: TGTGCCAGCAGCAAACTAGCGGGCAATGAGCAGTTCTTC.

V and J are TRBV10-3 and TRBJ1-3; unclear D gene. The CDR3 totals 14 residues. CDR1 and CDR2 (germline): ENHRY, SYGVKD. V gave up 2 bases and J gave up 2 bases, with 7 bases separating them. The CDR3 here is CAISEGRTGNTIYF. The CDR3 DNA reads as TGTGCCATCAGTGAGGGGCGAACTGGAAACACCATATATTTT.

The V gene is TRBV5-1, the J gene TRBJ1-2; D unresolved. CDR1 SGHRS and CDR2 YFSETQ come from the germline V gene. V lost 5 bases to trimming and J lost 5 bases, with 13 bases between them. The CDR3 loop spans 13 amino acids. For the CDR3, the DNA is TGCGCCAGCAGGGTAACAGTACTTTATGGCTACACCTTC. The encoded protein is CASRVTVLYGYTF.

This clone has a single count. V gene TRBV2 combines with J gene TRBJ1-1, with D uncertain. Trimming left V 5 bases short and J 0 bases short, with 10 bases between. Per germline, CDR1 SNHLY and CDR2 FYNNEI. CDR3 size: 14 residues. The CDR3 spells CASSLEEMNTEAFF. CDR3 DNA: TGTGCCAGCAGTCTCGAGGAGATGAACACTGAAGCTTTCTTT.

A single count supports this clone. V and J are TRBV2 and TRBJ2-7, with 10 bases aligning to TRBD2. The CDR3 is 15 amino acids. Germline V lookup: CDR1 SNHLY, CDR2 FYNNEI. V was pared by 6 bases and J by 1 base, with 6 bases of the junction left unmatched. CDR3 residues: CASRPGTSASYEQYF. The CDR3 DNA reads as TGTGCCAGCAGGCCCGGGACTAGCGCGTCCTACGAGCAGTACTTC.

The V call is TRBV18, the J call TRBJ1-6; 8 bases are shared with TRBD1. The germline V gene has CDR1 KGHSH and CDR2 LQKENI. V lost 3 bases to trimming and J lost 8 bases; unmatched junction nucleotides: 6. The CDR3 length is 15 residues. The CDR3 region is CASSPTGGIYSPLHF. DNA of the CDR3: TGTGCCAGCTCACCTACAGGGGGTATCTATTCACCCCTCCACTTT.

This clone has only one observation. CDR3 sequence: CASSGYSTSSNQPQHF. CDR3 DNA: TGTGCCAGCAGTGGATACTCTACTTCTAGCAATCAGCCCCAGCATTTT. V gene TRBV6-1 combines with J gene TRBJ1-5; D not resolved. Trimming pared 4 bases from V and 0 bases from J, leaving 13 bases between. CDR3 size: 16 residues. Germline V gene lookup returns CDR1 MNHNS and CDR2 SASEGT.

The chain links TRBV2 to TRBJ1-6; a weak D match, TRBD1 (5 bases). From germline, CDR1 is SNHLY and CDR2 FYNNEI. V was clipped by 10 bases and J by 10 bases, with 20 bases between them. CDR3 length: 14 amino acids. The CDR3, as DNA: TGTGCCAAGAACGGAGGGGTCGGTGGGTCACCCCTCCACTTT. Encoded protein: CAKNGGVGGSPLHF.

This chain links TRBV9 with TRBJ2-5; 7 bases match TRBD1. V shed 4 bases, J shed 3 bases, and the junction held 6 bases outside the gene matches. The CDR3 is made up of 14 amino acids. Looked up from germline, CDR1 is SGDLS and CDR2 is YYNGEE. CDR3 sequence reads: CASSPGQAKETQYF. The CDR3 DNA reads TGTGCCAGCAGCCCCGGACAGGCTAAAGAGACCCAGTACTTC.

The chain couples TRBV3-1 (or the pseudogene TRBV3-2) to TRBJ2-1; 8 bases fit TRBD2. Germline V gives CDR1 LGHDT, CDR2 YNNKEL (reference sequence). V dropped 4 bases and J dropped 9; count of bases not matched to a gene: 11. This CDR3 has 15 amino acids. In DNA, the CDR3 is TGTGCCAGCAGCCCCCCCAGCGGGAGCATTCCTGAGCAGTTCTTC. Protein product: CASSPPSGSIPEQFF.

In its sample, this clone was seen a few times. The chain combines TRBV12-3 or TRBV12-4 with TRBJ1-6; D call uncertain. The V and J ends lost 5 bases and 8 bases respectively, with 10 bases between them. This CDR3 region has 13 residues. The CDR3 sequence: CASSPSGDSPLHF. The CDR3 region has the DNA TGTGCCAGCAGTCCGTCCGGGGATTCACCCCTCCACTTT.

The gene calls are TRBV5-6 and TRBJ1-1; 8 nucleotides match TRBD1. Germline-derived CDR1 and CDR2 are SGHDT and YYEEEE. With V trimmed by 0 bases and J by 3 bases, 13 bases remained unmatched. This CDR3 is 18 amino acids long. Here the CDR3 DNA reads TGTGCCAGCAGCTTGGTTGGCCCAGGGGGCGCCCAGGACACTGAAGCTTTCTTT. Its translation: CASSLVGPGGAQDTEAFF.

The V gene is TRBV19, the J gene TRBJ2-2; 9 nucleotides agree with TRBD1. Germline loops: CDR1 LNHDA, CDR2 SQIVND (reference sequence). Germline trimming cut 5 bases from V and 5 bases from J; bases unmatched to any gene: 6. CDR3 length equals 15 residues. The CDR3 loop reads CASSSGTGSTGELFF. The CDR3 region has the DNA TGTGCCAGTAGTTCCGGGACAGGGTCAACCGGGGAGCTGTTTTTT.

The chain joins TRBV7-8 to TRBJ1-1; D is ambiguous. The germline CDR1 and CDR2 sequences are SGHVS and FQNEAQ. The CDR3 is 14 residues long. V was trimmed by 2 bases and J by 1 base, leaving 8 bases between them. The CDR3 sequence: CASSLFSGNTEAFF. The CDR3 nucleotides are TGTGCCAGCAGCTTATTTTCGGGGAACACTGAAGCTTTCTTT.

The rearrangement links TRBV7-6 to TRBJ1-1, with TRBD1 matching over 8 bases. The length of the CDR3 is 17 residues. J gave up 0 bases and V 0 bases, and 6 bases lay outside the gene matches. Germline V gene data show CDR1 as SGHVS and CDR2 as FNYEAQ. Here the CDR3 reads CASSLARDRTMNTEAFF. The CDR3 region has the DNA TGTGCCAGCAGCTTAGCGAGGGACAGGACCATGAACACTGAAGCTTTCTTT.

The rearrangement uses TRBV6-4 and TRBJ2-3; 13 bases map to TRBD2. Germline loops: CDR1 MRHNA, CDR2 SNTAGT. CDR3 length: 17 amino acids. V shed 0 bases, J shed 4 bases, and the junction held 4 bases outside the gene matches. The CDR3, as DNA: TGTGCCAGCAGTGACTCAACTAGCGGGGGGGCCGCAGATACGCAGTATTTT. Amino acids: CASSDSTSGGAADTQYF.

This chain joins TRBV24-1 and TRBJ2-2, with D uncertain. Trimming pared 9 bases from V and 3 bases from J, leaving 13 bases between. The germline V gene encodes CDR1 KGHDR and CDR2 SFDVKD. This CDR3 is built from 14 residues. The CDR3 region is CATSPSLDTGELFF. Written as DNA, the CDR3 is TGTGCCACCTCTCCTTCCCTTGACACCGGGGAGCTGTTTTTT.

This chain links TRBV6-5 with TRBJ1-2, with a weak D call TRBD1 (6 bases). Germline CDR1 and CDR2: MNHEY and SVGAGI. V was pared by 6 bases and J by 4 bases, with 12 bases between. This CDR3 contains 13 residues. DNA of the CDR3: TGTGCCAGCAGGCGGACAGAATCCTATGGCTACACCTTC. This translates into CASRRTESYGYTF.

The rearrangement uses TRBV7-9 and TRBJ1-4; TRBD1 aligns across 7 bases. The CDR3 runs 15 residues. Germline CDR1 is SEHNR and CDR2 is FQNEAQ (reference sequence). Unmatched junction bases numbered 10, after V lost 5 bases and J lost 7 bases. The CDR3 sequence is CASSLTGSMGEKLFF. The DNA for the CDR3 is TGTGCCAGCAGCCTGACAGGGAGTATGGGTGAAAAACTGTTTTTT.

The rearrangement links TRBV2 to TRBJ1-1, with 10 bases matching TRBD1. Germline lookup yields CDR1 SNHLY and CDR2 FYNNEI. J was trimmed by 3 bases and V by 5 bases; bases with no gene match: 6. This CDR3 has 15 residues. The DNA for the CDR3 is TGTGCCAGCAGTTTGGGGACAGGGGTATACACTGAAGCTTTCTTT. Amino acid sequence: CASSLGTGVYTEAFF.

The chain has TRBV7-2 and TRBJ2-2; 9 bases are a match to TRBD2. The CDR3 has 17 amino acids. The V gene's germline CDR1 is SGHTA and CDR2 FQGNSA. V was pared by 5 bases and J by 1 base, with 8 bases of the junction left unmatched. The CDR3 region is CASSKKASGMNTGELFF. In nucleotides, the CDR3 is TGTGCCAGCAGCAAGAAGGCTAGCGGGATGAACACCGGGGAGCTGTTTTTT.

In DNA form, the CDR3 reads TGTGCCACCAGCAGCACGGGACAGGGATCCTACGAGCAGTACTTC. Protein product: CATSSTGQGSYEQYF. The rearrangement joins TRBV15 to TRBJ2-7; 9 bases align to TRBD1. The length of the CDR3 is 15 residues. With 3 bases clipped from V and 1 base from J, the junction kept 4 bases outside the gene matches. CDR1 is LNHNV, CDR2 YYDKDF, per germline (reference sequence).